The 31 T cell receptor beta chains reported below all come from one sample, sequenced in a study of naive and memory T cell subsets. Both TRBC1 and TRBC2 were covered by a beta constant-region primer of two equimolar oligonucleotides. TCRdb redid the calling of the UMI-ligation and nested PCR reads with MiXCR, one entry per CDR3 protein. The profile shows 84,000 or so distinct CDR3 sequences, 6% to 7.5% of them singletons. The specimen sequenced was central memory CD4+ T cells from blood. These receptors were taken from a human donor in good health.

This clonotype has a count of ten or more. The chain carries TRBV18 and TRBJ2-3, with 7 bases fitting TRBD2. Germline-derived CDR1 and CDR2 are KGHSH and LQKENI. This CDR3 spans 14 amino acids. The J segment lost 1 base and the V segment lost 10 bases, leaving 8 bases of the junction unmatched. This chain's CDR3 is CATSTLAGTDTQYF. CDR3 coding DNA: TGTGCCACCTCCACTCTAGCGGGCACAGATACGCAGTATTTT.

V and J are TRBV3-1 and TRBJ2-7; 9 bases map to TRBD2. The CDR3 is made up of 14 amino acids. The germline V gene encodes CDR1 LGHDT and CDR2 YNNKEL (reference sequence). Losses at the gene ends were 6 bases for V and 1 base for J; bases not matched to a gene: 4. CDR3 DNA: TGTGCCAGCAGACCGACTAGCGGTTCCTACGAGCAGTACTTC. As protein: CASRPTSGSYEQYF.

This clonotype has only a few counts. The V and J genes are TRBV6-2 or TRBV6-3 and TRBJ1-1, with a weak D call TRBD1 (5 bases). Germline CDR1 and CDR2: MNHEY and SVGEGT. Trimming pared 5 bases from V and 5 bases from J, leaving 15 bases between. The length of the CDR3 is 14 residues. CDR3 loop: CASSDTYRNTEAFF. The CDR3 region has the DNA TGTGCCAGCAGTGATACCTACAGGAATACTGAAGCTTTCTTT.

This clonotype was seen ten or more times. V is TRBV20-1 and J is TRBJ1-1; TRBD1 might be the D (6 bases). CDR3 length: 16 residues. CDR1 is DFQATT and CDR2 is SNEGSKA in the germline V gene (reference sequence). The ends were cut back, 4 bases at V and 4 bases at J, with 22 bases in the middle. Here the CDR3 reads CSAKNPVGGQLTEAFF. The CDR3 nucleotides read TGCAGTGCTAAGAACCCCGTCGGGGGGCAGCTCACTGAAGCTTTCTTT.

This clonotype was picked up a small number of times. This rearrangement joins TRBV5-1 to TRBJ2-1; weak D call: TRBD2 (7 bases). Trimming removed 0 bases at V and 7 bases at J, with 17 bases between. Germline V CDR1 and CDR2: SGHRS, YFSETQ. The length of the CDR3 is 16 residues. This chain's CDR3 is CASSLAGKGGVNEQFF. CDR3 nucleotides: TGCGCCAGCAGCTTGGCCGGGAAGGGGGGGGTGAATGAGCAGTTCTTC.

This clonotype was counted ten times or more. The chain employs TRBV6-2 or TRBV6-3 and TRBJ2-4; TRBD1 aligns across 11 bases. This CDR3 is 15 amino acids long. Germline-derived CDR1 and CDR2 are MNHEY and SVGEGT. Trimming removed 5 bases from V and 7 bases from J; junction bases left unmatched: 7. In DNA, the CDR3 is TGTGCCAGCAGTCCAGGATGGGACAGGGGGAACATTCAGTACTTC. Translation gives CASSPGWDRGNIQYF.

This clonotype was counted between two and nine times. The chain is built from TRBV18 and TRBJ2-3; D gene unclear. The CDR3 is made up of 13 amino acids. The germline V and J ends were trimmed by 3 bases and 6 bases, with 10 bases remaining between them. Germline V gene data show CDR1 as KGHSH and CDR2 as LQKENI. The DNA for the CDR3 is TGTGCCAGCTCACCCCCATCGGTGGATACGCAGTATTTT. Translated: CASSPPSVDTQYF.

The chain joins TRBV6-6 to TRBJ1-1, with D tentatively TRBD1 (6 bases). Germline CDR1 and CDR2: MNHNY and SVGAGI (reference sequence). The ends were cut back, 5 bases at V and 5 bases at J, with 9 bases in the middle. The length of the CDR3 is 12 residues. The CDR3 loop reads CASSGTGTEAFF. The DNA of the CDR3 is TGTGCCAGCAGTGGAACAGGGACTGAAGCTTTCTTT.

This clonotype appeared many times. The V and J genes are TRBV4-2 and TRBJ2-2; the D is unclear. V shed 0 bases and J shed 5 bases, with 7 bases lying between them. Germline lookup yields CDR1 LGHNA and CDR2 YNFKEQ. This CDR3 comprises 14 residues. In nucleotides, the CDR3 is TGTGCCAGCAGCCAAGAAAGGAGAACCGGGGAGCTGTTTTTT. Translated: CASSQERRTGELFF.

This clonotype was seen a few times. This chain uses TRBV6-2 or TRBV6-3 with TRBJ2-7; 14 bases map to TRBD2. In germline, CDR1 is MNHEY, CDR2 SVGEGT. Losses at the gene ends were 2 bases for V and 6 bases for J; bases not matched to a gene: 24. CDR3 length: 22 residues. The CDR3 nucleotides are TGTGCCAGCAGTTACGGGACAGCCCCCGGGACTAGCGGGAGAAGGGTAGCTGGCGAGCAGTACTTC. Protein: CASSYGTAPGTSGRRVAGEQYF.

There are many counts of this clonotype. DNA of the CDR3: TGCAGCGTTGCCCCCAACAGGGATCGGCCCCAGCATTTT. This sequence encodes CSVAPNRDRPQHF. The rearrangement links TRBV29-1 to TRBJ1-5, with D possibly matching TRBD1 (6 bases). The CDR3 is 13 amino acids. CDR1 is SQVTM, CDR2 ANQGSEA, per germline. The germline V and J ends were trimmed by 4 bases and 9 bases, with 16 bases remaining between them.

This clonotype was detected ten times or more. V gene TRBV7-2 combines with J gene TRBJ1-1; D call uncertain. The CDR3 covers 13 residues. Germline loops: CDR1 SGHTA, CDR2 FQGNSA. Trimming left V 3 bases short and J 0 bases short, with 5 bases between. CDR3 DNA sequence: TGTGCCAGCAGCTTTAGTCTGAACACTGAAGCTTTCTTT. It yields the protein CASSFSLNTEAFF.

This clonotype was recorded many times. This chain links TRBV24-1 with TRBJ1-1; no clear D. Trimming stripped 6 bases from V and 4 bases from J, with 17 bases between. CDR3 size: 15 residues. The germline gives CDR1 KGHDR, CDR2 SFDVKD. The CDR3 sequence: CATSPGRGVSTEAFF. CDR3 in DNA: TGTGCCACCAGTCCCGGTCGGGGAGTGAGCACTGAAGCTTTCTTT.

This clonotype was observed at least ten times. The chain uses TRBV7-2 and TRBJ1-2; TRBD1 might be the D (5 bases). V lost 0 bases, J lost 6 bases, and 14 bases lay in between. This CDR3 is 15 amino acids long. CDR1 and CDR2 (germline): SGHTA, FQGNSA. CDR3 sequence (DNA): TGTGCCAGCAGCTTAGCGAGGGACCTCAAACATGGCTACACCTTC. Protein sequence: CASSLARDLKHGYTF.

In its sample, this clonotype was seen a few times. The chain recombines TRBV6-2 or TRBV6-3 with TRBJ1-5; 9 positions match TRBD1. The CDR3 has 15 amino acids. V trimming: 4 bases; J trimming: 4 bases; junction bases outside the gene matches: 5. In germline, CDR1 is MNHEY, CDR2 SVGEGT. The CDR3 sequence is CASSSTGGRNQPQHF. The CDR3 region has the DNA TGTGCCAGCAGTTCGACAGGGGGGAGGAATCAGCCCCAGCATTTT.

This clonotype occurred a few times. The chain links TRBV7-8 to TRBJ1-2; 9 nucleotides align to TRBD1. Germline CDR1 SGHVS, CDR2 FQNEAQ. This CDR3 comprises 15 residues. V shed 2 bases and J 4 bases; nucleotides not matched to a gene: 5. CDR3 residues: CASSLNRGLGYGYTF. In nucleotides, the CDR3 is TGTGCCAGCAGCTTAAACAGGGGGCTCGGCTATGGCTACACCTTC. Drawing the rest from reference TRBV7-8 and TRBJ1-2, the complete variable domain is GAGVSQSPRYKVAKRGQDVALRCDPISGHVSLFWYQQALGQGPEFLTYFQNEAQLDKSGLPSDRFFAERPEGSVSTLKIQRTQQEDSAVYLCASSLNRGLGYGYTFGSGTRLTVV.

The chain recombines TRBV19 with TRBJ2-5, with no clear D. The CDR3 sequence is 15 residues long. The germline V gene has CDR1 LNHDA and CDR2 SQIVND (reference sequence). Trimming shortened V by 5 bases and J by 5 bases, and 18 bases separated the two germline ends. The CDR3 DNA sequence: TGTGCCAGTAGTCTCGGGCGCCAAGGCCTTGAGACCCAGTACTTC. Translating gives CASSLGRQGLETQYF.

This clonotype was counted many times. The CDR3 DNA sequence: TGTGCCAGCATCAAGGACACTTCATTACAAGAGACCCAGTACTTC. Protein product: CASIKDTSLQETQYF. The chain is built from TRBV7-2 and TRBJ2-5, with a possible D match to TRBD1 (5 bases). Per the germline V gene, CDR1 is SGHTA and CDR2 is FQGNSA. The V and J ends lost 7 bases and 2 bases respectively, with 17 bases between them. The CDR3 extends over 15 amino acids. Using reference TRBV7-2 and TRBJ2-5 for the parts outside the CDR3, the full variable domain is GAGVSQSPSNKVTEKGKDVELRCDPISGHTALYWYRQSLGQGLEFLIYFQGNSAPDKSGLPSDRFSAERTGGSVSTLTIQRTQQEDSAVYLCASIKDTSLQETQYFGPGTRLLVL.

V and J are TRBV6-2 or TRBV6-3 and TRBJ2-7; D gene unclear. The CDR3 covers 12 residues. Per germline, CDR1 MNHEY and CDR2 SVGEGT. The V and J ends lost 4 bases and 3 bases respectively, with 7 bases between them. The CDR3 DNA reads as TGTGCCAGCAGTTCCCTCCGCTACGAGCAGTACTTC. Amino acid sequence: CASSSLRYEQYF.

The chain carries TRBV27 and TRBJ2-2, with 7 positions matching TRBD1. The CDR3 covers 17 residues. Germline-derived CDR1 and CDR2 are MNHEY and SMNVEV (reference sequence). V lost 4 bases and J lost 1; bases outside the gene matches: 9. Here the CDR3 DNA reads TGTGCCAGCAGTTCCCCCGACAGGGTCAGGAACACCGGGGAGCTGTTTTTT. This codes for CASSSPDRVRNTGELFF.

The rearrangement joins TRBV7-8 to TRBJ2-4; no reliable D call. V was cut by 3 bases and J by 0 bases, with 6 bases left in between. CDR1 is SGHVS and CDR2 is FQNEAQ in the germline V gene. There are 14 residues in the CDR3. CDR3 region: CASSLGGAKNIQYF. The CDR3 bases are TGTGCCAGCAGCTTGGGCGGAGCCAAAAACATTCAGTACTTC.

This clonotype was detected only a few times. Here the CDR3 reads CASSVTSGSKQFF. CDR3 nucleotides: TGTGCCAGCAGCGTGACTAGCGGGAGTAAGCAGTTCTTC. The chain employs TRBV27 and TRBJ2-1, with 12 nucleotides matching TRBD2. The trim removed 6 bases at V and 11 bases at J, leaving 5 bases unmatched. There are 13 residues in the CDR3. CDR1 is MNHEY, CDR2 SMNVEV, per germline (reference sequence).

The chain links TRBV30 to TRBJ1-6; D call uncertain. The V end was cut by 4 bases, the J end by 1 base, with 5 bases between. Per the germline V gene, CDR1 is GTSNPN and CDR2 is SVGIG (reference sequence). The CDR3 has 13 residues. The CDR3 region is CAWTWSYNSPLHF. CDR3 in DNA: TGTGCCTGGACGTGGTCCTATAATTCACCCCTCCACTTT. Using reference TRBV30 and TRBJ1-6 for the parts outside the CDR3, the full variable domain is SQTIHQWPATLVQPVGSPLSLECTVEGTSNPNLYWYRQAAGRGLQLLFYSVGIGQISSEVPQNLSASRPQDRQFILSSKKLLLSDSGFYLCAWTWSYNSPLHFGNGTRLTVT.

V gene TRBV24-1 combines with J gene TRBJ2-1; D might be TRBD2 (6 bases). The germline V and J ends were trimmed by 4 bases and 7 bases, with 13 bases remaining between them. CDR3 length: 14 amino acids. Germline V CDR1 and CDR2: KGHDR, SFDVKD. This CDR3 is CATSDPSSGNEQFF. Here the CDR3 DNA reads TGTGCCACCAGTGACCCTAGCAGCGGGAATGAGCAGTTCTTC.

This clonotype was seen only a few times. The V gene is TRBV7-7, the J gene TRBJ2-5; 16 bases match TRBD2. This CDR3 region has 15 residues. The germline V gene has CDR1 SSHAT and CDR2 FNYEAQ (reference sequence). V dropped 4 bases and J dropped 6; count of bases not matched to a gene: 2. The CDR3 DNA reads as TGTGCCAGCAGCTCGGGACTAGCGGGGGGGAAGACCCAGTACTTC. This sequence encodes CASSSGLAGGKTQYF.

This clonotype was detected only a few times. J is TRBJ1-1 and V is TRBV5-6; D is possibly TRBD1 (5 bases). Per germline, CDR1 SGHDT and CDR2 YYEEEE. This CDR3 contains 13 residues. The germline V and J ends were trimmed by 4 bases and 11 bases, with 18 bases remaining between them. The CDR3 DNA follows: TGTGCCAGCAGCCCTGGGAGGAGGGGTACGGCTTTCTTT. Translated, it gives CASSPGRRGTAFF. The full variable domain, its missing parts supplied by reference TRBV5-6 and TRBJ1-1, is DAGVTQSPTHLIKTRGQQVTLRCSPKSGHDTVSWYQQALGQGPQFIFQYYEEEERQRGNFPDRFSGHQFPNYSSELNVNALLLGDSALYLCASSPGRRGTAFFGQGTRLTVV.

In its sample, this clonotype ranks as medium-sized. V and J are TRBV7-2 and TRBJ2-6; D is ambiguous. Deletions cut 1 base from V and 1 base from J, with 2 bases between. The germline V gene encodes CDR1 SGHTA and CDR2 FQGNSA. The CDR3 runs to 14 residues. In DNA, the CDR3 is TGTGCCAGCAGCTTAGGGTCTGGGGCCAACGTCCTGACTTTC. It specifies CASSLGSGANVLTF.

This clonotype has just a few counts. J is TRBJ2-1 and V is TRBV20-1, with TRBD2 as a possible D gene (6 bases). The germline V and J ends were trimmed by 4 bases and 3 bases, with 10 bases remaining between them. The CDR3 is 13 residues long. The germline CDR1 and CDR2 sequences are DFQATT and SNEGSKA (reference sequence). The CDR3 reads CSAKTGGYNEQFF. The CDR3 bases are TGCAGTGCTAAAACCGGGGGCTACAATGAGCAGTTCTTC.

This clonotype was recorded at least ten times. The DNA of the CDR3 is TGCGCCAGCAGCCAGAACAACTATGGCTACACCTTC. This gives the protein CASSQNNYGYTF. The J gene is TRBJ1-2, the V gene TRBV4-1, with D unresolved. The V gene's germline CDR1 is MGHRA and CDR2 YSYEKL. The CDR3 is 12 residues long. Trimming took 3 bases from V and 2 from J, leaving 4 bases between them.

This clonotype appeared many times. The chain uses TRBV20-1 and TRBJ2-7; possible D gene TRBD2, 5 bases. Trimming pared 2 bases from V and 1 base from J, leaving 12 bases between. The germline V gene has CDR1 DFQATT and CDR2 SNEGSKA (reference sequence). This CDR3 has 14 amino acids. The CDR3 region has the DNA TGCAGTGCTAGAATGCGTAGCGCATCCTACGAGCAGTACTTC. Protein: CSARMRSASYEQYF.

Only one count was recorded for this clonotype. An end of the junction differs from the germline gene, which may be a read error. V usage is TRBV7-2 and J usage is TRBJ2-7; 9 bases are a match to TRBD1. The CDR3 is 14 amino acids. In germline, CDR1 is SGHTA, CDR2 FQGNSA. CDR3 sequence (DNA): TGTGCCAGCAGGTTAGGGACAGGGATCTACGAGCAGTACTTC. As protein: CASRLGTGIYEQYF.